Following are 11 T cell receptor beta chains from one sample sequenced in a study of blood T cell repertoires in COVID-19. Repertoires were generated with immunoSEQ multiplex PCR, while TCRdb's copy carries only in-frame clones and drops some. The sample records under 50,000 clones, approximately 85% being singletons. Sequenced sample: peripheral blood. Every receptor here comes from a human donor in a cohort sampled during active COVID-19.

The gene calls are TRBV29-1 and TRBJ2-2, with 7 bases matching TRBD1. This CDR3 region has 20 residues. The germline V gene encodes CDR1 SQVTM and CDR2 ANQGSEA. Trimming removed 4 bases from V and 0 bases from J; junction bases left unmatched: 20. The CDR3 spells CSVVPKLKPGQMTNTGELFF. DNA for the CDR3: TGCAGCGTTGTCCCAAAGTTAAAACCGGGACAGATGACGAACACCGGGGAGCTGTTTTTT.

This CDR3 is CASSLTGGNQPQHF. CDR3 coding DNA: TGTGCCAGCAGCTTAACAGGGGGTAATCAGCCCCAGCATTTT. V is TRBV7-9 and J is TRBJ1-5, with 8 bases identical to TRBD1. Trimming took 2 bases from V and 4 from J; bases not matched to a gene: 1. Germline V gene lookup returns CDR1 SEHNR and CDR2 FQNEAQ (reference sequence). This CDR3 is built from 14 residues.

The rearrangement joins TRBV7-8 to TRBJ2-7, with 7 bases fitting TRBD2. The CDR3 is 13 residues long. The germline gives CDR1 SGHVS, CDR2 FQNEAQ. J lost 7 bases, V lost 10 bases, and 13 bases had no gene match. Here the CDR3 DNA reads TGTGCCACCCAGGGAGGGCCCATTGGGGAGCAGTACTTC. It translates to CATQGGPIGEQYF.

The chain is built from TRBV18 and TRBJ2-7; 11 nucleotides agree with TRBD1. The germline V gene encodes CDR1 KGHSH and CDR2 LQKENI. The length of the CDR3 is 13 residues. The ends lost 3 bases at V and 5 bases at J; junction bases unmatched: 0. CDR3 amino acids: CASSPGQGDEQYF. The CDR3 nucleotides are TGTGCCAGCTCACCGGGACAGGGGGACGAGCAGTACTTC.

This clone appeared a single time. The V and J genes are TRBV6-5 and TRBJ1-2, with 8 bases identical to TRBD1. The J segment lost 7 bases and the V segment lost 9 bases, leaving 13 bases of the junction unmatched. Per the germline V gene, CDR1 is MNHEY and CDR2 is SVGAGI. This CDR3 has 14 amino acids. This chain's CDR3 is CASTGTGPLGGYTF. The CDR3 bases are TGTGCCAGTACCGGGACAGGCCCCCTGGGTGGCTACACCTTC.

The V gene is TRBV27, the J gene TRBJ2-7, with D hard to call. The length of the CDR3 is 15 residues. V lost 3 bases and J lost 3, with 15 bases in between. Germline values: CDR1 MNHEY, CDR2 SMNVEV (reference sequence). The CDR3 coding sequence is TGTGCCAGCAGTTTCGAGTCGGGTCCATTCTACGAGCAGTACTTC. Translating gives CASSFESGPFYEQYF.

The V gene is TRBV20-1, the J gene TRBJ1-1; tentative D call: TRBD1 (5 bases). Germline-derived CDR1 and CDR2 are DFQATT and SNEGSKA (reference sequence). The CDR3 is 14 amino acids. Trimming left V 3 bases short and J 5 bases short, with 16 bases between. CDR3 region: CSASLRAGGTEAFF. CDR3 DNA sequence: TGCAGTGCTAGTTTACGCGCGGGGGGTACTGAAGCTTTCTTT.

This clone ranks as medium-sized. The rearrangement uses TRBV5-5 and TRBJ2-2, with a possible D match to TRBD1 (5 bases). The length of the CDR3 is 15 residues. Per germline, CDR1 SGHKS and CDR2 YYEKEE (reference sequence). Deletions cut 1 base from V and 3 bases from J, with 10 bases between. The CDR3 nucleotides are TGTGCCAGCAGCTTGAGACAGTATGACACCGGGGAGCTGTTTTTT. Translated: CASSLRQYDTGELFF.

This sequence joins TRBV4-1 and TRBJ2-7; 9 nucleotides line up with TRBD1. Germline CDR1 and CDR2: MGHRA and YSYEKL. The V and J ends lost 6 bases and 4 bases, in that order; junction bases with no gene match: 10. The CDR3 has 15 residues. CDR3 in amino acids: CASSRTGTGSYEQYF. CDR3 bases: TGCGCCAGCAGTCGGACCGGGACAGGGAGTTACGAGCAGTACTTC.

The chain recombines TRBV3-1 (or the pseudogene TRBV3-2) with TRBJ1-2; tentatively, D is TRBD1 (6 bases). Germline loops: CDR1 LGHDT, CDR2 YNNKEL (reference sequence). This CDR3 spans 15 amino acids. With 3 bases removed from V and 5 bases from J, the gap between germline ends came to 16 bases. The CDR3 protein is CASSQGLDSLYGYTF. In DNA form, the CDR3 reads TGTGCCAGCAGCCAGGGCTTGGACAGCCTATATGGCTACACCTTC.

The chain links TRBV4-1 to TRBJ2-7; TRBD2 matches at 10 bases. CDR3 size: 15 residues. V shed 1 base, J shed 2 bases, and the junction held 2 bases outside the gene matches. Germline CDR1 MGHRA, CDR2 YSYEKL. CDR3 sequence reads: CASSQGAGGPYEQYF. Written as DNA, the CDR3 is TGCGCCAGCAGCCAAGGAGCGGGAGGGCCCTACGAGCAGTACTTC.